The 9 T cell receptor beta chains below all came from one sample that was sequenced in a study of identical twins. Each CDR3 protein is one row after TCRdb ran MiXCR on the 5' RACE reads. The sample holds 700,000 or so distinct CDR3 sequences, more than 6.5% seen once. Separately, the same data were catalogued under a study of yellow fever vaccine responses in identical twins.

Source material: PBMCs. The receptors were gathered from a woman aged 18-29 years in good health.

The V call is TRBV7-9, the J call TRBJ1-2; 8 bases are a match to TRBD1. Germline CDR1 reads SEHNR; CDR2 reads FQNEAQ (reference sequence). This CDR3 region has 15 residues. Unmatched junction bases numbered 13, after V lost 5 bases and J lost 8 bases. CDR3 bases: TGTGCCAGCAGCATTTCCGACAGGGGTCCCCGGGGCTACACCTTC. It yields the protein CASSISDRGPRGYTF.

V and J are TRBV29-1 and TRBJ2-7; D gene uncertain. The CDR3 runs 12 residues. The V gene lost 3 bases and the J gene lost 6 bases, with 12 bases spanning the gap. Germline assignment: CDR1 SQVTM and CDR2 ANQGSEA. In nucleotides, the CDR3 is TGCAGCGTTGACTTCGAAGGCGTCGAGCAGTACTTC. It encodes CSVDFEGVEQYF.

The chain recombines TRBV20-1 with TRBJ1-6, with D possibly being TRBD1 (5 bases). Germline-derived CDR1 and CDR2 are DFQATT and SNEGSKA (reference sequence). The CDR3 consists of 16 residues. Deletions cut 5 bases from V and 7 bases from J, with 21 bases between. The CDR3 reads CSAHTTQGLMNSPLHF. Here the CDR3 DNA reads TGCAGTGCTCACACAACCCAGGGTCTCATGAATTCACCCCTCCACTTT.

This clonotype was observed a few times. The chain carries TRBV5-1 and TRBJ2-2, with 7 bases fitting TRBD2. The V gene's germline CDR1 is SGHRS and CDR2 YFSETQ. The CDR3 covers 16 residues. The V segment lost 4 bases and the J segment 1 base; nucleotides outside the gene matches: 7. Here the CDR3 DNA reads TGCGCCAGCAGCATGACGGGGAGGGAGAACACCGGGGAGCTGTTTTTT. This encodes CASSMTGRENTGELFF.

The table lists this clonotype with a few counts. One junction end does not reproduce the germline sequence, and a read error may be involved. V is TRBV5-6 and J is TRBJ2-3; 7 bases map to TRBD2. CDR1 and CDR2 from the germline V gene are SGHDT and YYEEEE. This CDR3 spans 11 amino acids. In DNA, the CDR3 is TGTGCCAGCAGCAAGGGACTACCGATGAGATTT. This gives the protein CASSKGLPMRF.

Worth noting for this clonotype: One end of the junction fails to match germline, which may point to a read error. This chain links TRBV18 with TRBJ2-5, with D possibly matching TRBD1 (6 bases). Per germline, CDR1 KGHSH and CDR2 LQKENI. This CDR3 region has 17 residues. CDR3 residues: CASSLRRTQGSKEAQYF. CDR3 bases: TGTGCCAGCTCACTTCGACGGACCCAGGGGTCCAAAGAGGCCCAGTACTTC.

The table lists this clonotype with many counts. The gene calls are TRBV21-1 and TRBJ2-3; the table gives TRBD2 as D, unverified against the DNA. TRBV21-1 is termed a pseudogene. The CDR3 sequence is 17 residues long. The CDR3 region has the DNA TGTGCCAGCAGCAAAGAAGCTAGCGGGAGGGGCACAGATACGCAGTATTTT. It codes for CASSKEASGRGTDTQYF.

The V and J genes are TRBV15 and TRBJ1-4, with D perhaps TRBD1 (6 bases). Trimming took 5 bases from V and 6 from J, leaving 13 bases between them. Germline CDR1 reads LNHNV; CDR2 reads YYDKDF (reference sequence). The CDR3 is made up of 14 amino acids. The CDR3 is CATSRTVGDEKLFF. The DNA for the CDR3 is TGTGCCACCAGCCGGACAGTTGGGGATGAAAAACTGTTTTTT.

This clonotype was seen repeatedly, ten times or more. The rearrangement uses TRBV12-3 or TRBV12-4 and TRBJ2-7; 8 bases match TRBD2. The CDR3 is 15 amino acids. Trimming at V came to 5 bases and at J to 1 base, leaving 7 bases not matched to a gene. This CDR3 is CASSPGLAASYEQYF. The DNA of the CDR3 is TGTGCCAGCAGTCCTGGACTAGCTGCGTCCTACGAGCAGTACTTC.